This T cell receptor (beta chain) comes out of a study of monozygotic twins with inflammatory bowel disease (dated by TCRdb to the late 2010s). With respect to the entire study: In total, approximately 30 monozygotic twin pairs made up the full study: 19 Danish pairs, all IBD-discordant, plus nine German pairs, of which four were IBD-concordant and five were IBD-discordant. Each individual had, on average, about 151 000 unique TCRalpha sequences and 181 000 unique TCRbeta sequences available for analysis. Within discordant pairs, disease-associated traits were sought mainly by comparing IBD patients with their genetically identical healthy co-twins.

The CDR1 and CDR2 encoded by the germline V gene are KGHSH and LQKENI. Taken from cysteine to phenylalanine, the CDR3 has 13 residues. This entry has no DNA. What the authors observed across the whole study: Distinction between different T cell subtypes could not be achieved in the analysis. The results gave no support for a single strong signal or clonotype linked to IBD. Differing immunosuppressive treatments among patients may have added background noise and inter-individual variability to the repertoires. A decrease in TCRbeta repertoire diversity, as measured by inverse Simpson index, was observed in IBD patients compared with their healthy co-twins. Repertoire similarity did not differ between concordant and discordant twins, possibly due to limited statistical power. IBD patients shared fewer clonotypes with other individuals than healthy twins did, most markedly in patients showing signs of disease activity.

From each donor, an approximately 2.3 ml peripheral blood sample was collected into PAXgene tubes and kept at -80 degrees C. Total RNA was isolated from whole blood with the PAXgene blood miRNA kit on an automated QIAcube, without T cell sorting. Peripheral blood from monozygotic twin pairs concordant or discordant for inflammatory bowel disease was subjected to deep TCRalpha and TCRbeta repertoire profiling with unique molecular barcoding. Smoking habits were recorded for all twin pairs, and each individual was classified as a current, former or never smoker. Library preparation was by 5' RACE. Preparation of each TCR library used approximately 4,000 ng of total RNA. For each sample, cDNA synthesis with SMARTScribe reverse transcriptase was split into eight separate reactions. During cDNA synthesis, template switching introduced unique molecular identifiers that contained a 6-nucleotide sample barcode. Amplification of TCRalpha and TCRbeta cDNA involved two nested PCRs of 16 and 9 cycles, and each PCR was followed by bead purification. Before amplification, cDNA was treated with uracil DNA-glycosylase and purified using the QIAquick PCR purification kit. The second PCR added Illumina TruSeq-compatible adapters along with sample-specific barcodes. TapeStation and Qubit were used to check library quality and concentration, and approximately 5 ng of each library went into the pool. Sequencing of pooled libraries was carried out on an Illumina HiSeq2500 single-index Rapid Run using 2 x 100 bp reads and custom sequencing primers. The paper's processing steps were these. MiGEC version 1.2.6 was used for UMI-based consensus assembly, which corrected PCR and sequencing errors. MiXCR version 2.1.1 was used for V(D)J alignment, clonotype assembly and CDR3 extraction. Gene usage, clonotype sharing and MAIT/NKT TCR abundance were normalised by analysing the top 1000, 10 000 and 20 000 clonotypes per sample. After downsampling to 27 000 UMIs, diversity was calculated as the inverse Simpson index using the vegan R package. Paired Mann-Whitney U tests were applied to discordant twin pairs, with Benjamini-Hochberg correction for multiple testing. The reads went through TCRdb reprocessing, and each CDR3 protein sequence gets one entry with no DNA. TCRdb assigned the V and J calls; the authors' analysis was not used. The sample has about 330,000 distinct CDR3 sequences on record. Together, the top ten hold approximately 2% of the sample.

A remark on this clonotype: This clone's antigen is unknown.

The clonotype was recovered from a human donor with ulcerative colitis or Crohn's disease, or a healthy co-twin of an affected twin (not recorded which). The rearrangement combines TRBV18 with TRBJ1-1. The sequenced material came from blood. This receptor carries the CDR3 CASSPQGYAEAFF. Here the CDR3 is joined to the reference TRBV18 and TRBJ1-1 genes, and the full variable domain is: NAGVMQNPRHLVRRRGQEARLRCSPMKGHSHVYWYRQLPEEGLKFMVYLQKENIIDESGMPKERFSAEFPKEGPSILRIQQVVRGDSAAYFCASSPQGYAEAFFGQGTRLTVV.